Reported below is one TCR beta chain. Methods used by the authors: Amplification of reference gene primers provided the estimated nucleated cell counts. Assay used: immunoSEQ multiplex PCR; TCRdb lists only in-frame clones, some missing. For V, J and clone size, that table is used; D and trimming come from the DNA. The table records approximately 150,000 clones, approximately 88% of them present only once. The data belong to a study of blood T cell repertoires in COVID-19. Looking at the study overall: Both acute and convalescent COVID-19 samples were obtained from the United States, Italy and Spain. T cells, B-cell-depleted T cells, or PBMCs provided the cDNA or gDNA that served as material.

Participants' own reports of clinical history determined their cohort assignment. V shed 5 bases and J shed 4 bases, with 17 bases lying between them. Germline CDR1 reads MNHEY; CDR2 reads SVGAGI. The CDR3 length is 15 residues. Material: PBMCs or T cells enriched from blood (not recorded which). The receptor was isolated from an older man who had been exposed to COVID-19. The chain joins TRBV6-5 to TRBJ2-5; tentatively, D is TRBD2 (5 bases). The CDR3 sequence: CASSNPQRAAETQYF. CDR3 bases: TGTGCCAGCAGTAACCCCCAGAGGGCCGCAGAGACCCAGTACTTC.